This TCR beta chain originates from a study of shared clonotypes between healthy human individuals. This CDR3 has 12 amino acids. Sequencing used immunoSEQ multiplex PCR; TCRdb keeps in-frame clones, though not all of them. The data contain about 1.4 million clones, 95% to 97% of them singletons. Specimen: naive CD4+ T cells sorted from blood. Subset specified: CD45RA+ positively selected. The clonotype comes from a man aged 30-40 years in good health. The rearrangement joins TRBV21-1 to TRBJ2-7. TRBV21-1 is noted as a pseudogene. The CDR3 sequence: CASSSSSYEQYF. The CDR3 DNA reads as TGTGCCAGCAGCTCAAGCTCCTACGAGCAGTACTTC.